Below are 10 T cell receptor beta chains sequenced from a single sample in a study of CD8 T cells in ankylosing spondylitis. A single record per CDR3 protein comes from TCRdb applying MiXCR to the 5' RACE reads. This sample has 250,000 to 350,000 distinct CDR3 sequences, with 20% found just once. Source material: blood, either unsorted or a sorted T cell fraction (not recorded which). These receptor sequences come from a male donor with ankylosing spondylitis or in good health (not recorded which).

This clonotype was picked up a small number of times. The chain is built from TRBV5-1 and TRBJ2-5; no clear D gene. The CDR3 totals 14 residues. The germline V and J ends were trimmed by 1 base and 1 base, with 8 bases remaining between them. Per germline, CDR1 SGHRS and CDR2 YFSETQ. This chain's CDR3 is CASSLYIGQETQYF. The CDR3 DNA reads TGCGCCAGCAGCTTGTACATTGGCCAAGAGACCCAGTACTTC.

The chain links TRBV28 to TRBJ2-7, with D tentatively TRBD2 (5 bases). CDR3 length: 14 residues. V dropped 7 bases and J dropped 2 bases, with 15 bases sitting between them. Germline CDR1 is MDHEN and CDR2 is SYDVKM. CDR3 region: CASNSLVFPYEQYV. The CDR3 coding sequence is TGTGCCAGCAATTCACTAGTTTTCCCCTACGAGCAGTACGTC.

The chain has TRBV20-1 and TRBJ1-5, with no clear D. The length of the CDR3 is 14 residues. V was pared by 5 bases and J by 3 bases, with 14 bases between. Germline CDR1 and CDR2: DFQATT and SNEGSKA (reference sequence). The CDR3 spells CSAVRTGNNQPQHF. CDR3 bases: TGCAGTGCTGTTCGGACGGGGAACAATCAGCCCCAGCATTTT.

The chain carries TRBV6-1 and TRBJ2-5, with 7 nucleotides matching TRBD2. CDR3 length: 15 residues. Germline values: CDR1 MNHNS, CDR2 SASEGT. V shed 6 bases, J shed 2 bases, and the junction held 9 bases outside the gene matches. In DNA, the CDR3 is TGTGCCAGCAGCGGACTCGGGGGGAGGCAAGAGACCCAGTACTTC. It specifies CASSGLGGRQETQYF.

This chain joins TRBV12-3 or TRBV12-4 and TRBJ1-1, with D unresolved. V lost 4 bases to trimming and J lost 4 bases, with 13 bases between them. This CDR3 is 14 amino acids long. The CDR3 region is CASSSLGLTTEAFF. The DNA for the CDR3 is TGTGCCAGCAGTTCGTTGGGGTTGACCACTGAAGCTTTCTTT.

A few counts support this clonotype. This chain uses TRBV5-1 with TRBJ2-7, with 8 bases identical to TRBD1. Germline lookup yields CDR1 SGHRS and CDR2 YFSETQ. This CDR3 spans 16 amino acids. Germline trimming cut 0 bases from V and 2 bases from J; bases unmatched to any gene: 7. The CDR3 nucleotides are TGCGCCAGCAGCTTGGATGGGACAGGCCTAACCTACGAGCAGTACGTC. It yields the protein CASSLDGTGLTYEQYV.

The V gene is TRBV5-1, the J gene TRBJ2-3; the match to TRBD2 covers 9 bases. Germline V gene lookup returns CDR1 SGHRS and CDR2 YFSETQ. After removal of 0 bases from V and 0 bases from J, the junction contained 5 bases not matched to a gene. CDR3 length: 17 residues. The CDR3 sequence: CASSLGYTSGSTDTQYF. CDR3 coding DNA: TGCGCCAGCAGCTTGGGTTATACTAGCGGGAGCACAGATACGCAGTATTTT.

V usage is TRBV5-1 and J usage is TRBJ1-1; the match to TRBD1 covers 7 bases. Germline V lookup: CDR1 SGHRS, CDR2 YFSETQ. The V segment lost 1 base and the J segment 11 bases; nucleotides outside the gene matches: 11. The CDR3 is made up of 14 amino acids. In DNA, the CDR3 is TGCGCCAGCAGCTTGTCGGGCAGGGGGAGTGAGGCTTTCTTT. Translating gives CASSLSGRGSEAFF.

The chain uses TRBV6-1 and TRBJ2-2; D is possibly TRBD1 (5 bases). Germline CDR1 is MNHNS and CDR2 is SASEGT. The CDR3 spans 12 residues. Trimming took off 3 bases at V and 6 bases at J, with 5 bases between the two ends. The CDR3 bases are TGTGCCAGCAGTGAGACAGCCGGGGAGCTGTTTTTT. Residues: CASSETAGELFF.

The rearrangement joins TRBV10-3 to TRBJ2-7, with 8 bases aligning to TRBD1. V was clipped by 6 bases and J by 2 bases; unmatched bases: 6. CDR3 size: 14 residues. Germline V CDR1 and CDR2: ENHRY, SYGVKD. The CDR3 is CAIRDRVGTYEQYV. The CDR3 DNA is TGTGCCATCAGGGACAGGGTGGGGACCTACGAGCAGTACGTC.